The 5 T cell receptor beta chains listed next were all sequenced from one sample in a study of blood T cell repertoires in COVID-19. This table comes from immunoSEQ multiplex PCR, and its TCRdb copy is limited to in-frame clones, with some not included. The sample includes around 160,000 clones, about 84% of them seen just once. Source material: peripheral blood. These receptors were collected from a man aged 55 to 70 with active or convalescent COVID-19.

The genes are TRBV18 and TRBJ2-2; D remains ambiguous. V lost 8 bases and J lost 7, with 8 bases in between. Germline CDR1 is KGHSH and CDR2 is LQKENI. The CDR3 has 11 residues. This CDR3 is CASTPSGELFF. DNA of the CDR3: TGTGCCAGCACTCCTAGCGGGGAGCTGTTTTTT.

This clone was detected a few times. CDR3 bases: TGTGCCAGCAGTCCCTCCCCCAGCGGGAGGGCCGACGAGCAGTACTTC. The encoded protein is CASSPSPSGRADEQYF. This chain connects TRBV27 to TRBJ2-7, with TRBD2 matching 10 bases. V lost 5 bases to trimming and J lost 5 bases; unmatched junction nucleotides: 12. The CDR3 has 16 amino acids. Germline V gives CDR1 MNHEY, CDR2 SMNVEV (reference sequence).

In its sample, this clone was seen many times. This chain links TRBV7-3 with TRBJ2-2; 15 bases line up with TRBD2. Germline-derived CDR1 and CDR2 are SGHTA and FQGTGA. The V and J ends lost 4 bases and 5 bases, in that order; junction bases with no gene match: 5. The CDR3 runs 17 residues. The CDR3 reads CASSWGLAGGWTGELFF. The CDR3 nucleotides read TGTGCCAGCAGCTGGGGACTAGCGGGAGGTTGGACCGGGGAGCTGTTTTTT.

The CDR3 region has the DNA TGTGCCACCAGGAATGAGGGATACGGCTACACCTTC. Translating gives CATRNEGYGYTF. V gene TRBV24-1 combines with J gene TRBJ1-2, with D unresolved. The CDR3 has 12 residues. Trimming removed 7 bases at V and 8 bases at J, with 13 bases between. Germline lookup yields CDR1 KGHDR and CDR2 SFDVKD.

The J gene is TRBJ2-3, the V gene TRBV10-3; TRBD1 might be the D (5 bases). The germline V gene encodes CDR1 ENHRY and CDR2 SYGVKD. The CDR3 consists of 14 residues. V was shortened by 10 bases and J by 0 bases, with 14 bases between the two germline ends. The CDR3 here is CATWTSLSTDTQYF. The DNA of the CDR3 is TGTGCCACCTGGACAAGCCTAAGCACAGATACGCAGTATTTT.